A single sample is the source of the 29 T cell receptor beta chains below, sequenced in a study of T cell responses to AZD1222 COVID-19 vaccine. Measured with immunoSEQ multiplex PCR; TCRdb has only the in-frame clones, and not every one. Of 180,000 or so clones listed, more than 80% were seen once; the top ten hold 3.5% to 5.5%. The specimen was peripheral blood, collected 28 days after the second dose of the MenACWY control vaccine. The source is an adult who received the MenACWY meningococcal vaccine as a control.

This clone has a single count. This chain links TRBV18 with TRBJ1-3; D is uncertain. The CDR3 is made up of 15 amino acids. Germline V gene lookup returns CDR1 KGHSH and CDR2 LQKENI. The V end was cut by 1 base, the J end by 0 bases, with 7 bases between. Written as DNA, the CDR3 is TGTGCCAGCTCACCACGGCAGGTCTCTGGAAACACCATATATTTT. Translated: CASSPRQVSGNTIYF.

The chain carries TRBV27 and TRBJ2-5, with 9 bases aligning to TRBD2. J gave up 5 bases and V 2 bases, and 12 bases lay outside the gene matches. CDR1 is MNHEY, CDR2 SMNVEV, per germline (reference sequence). The CDR3 is made up of 17 amino acids. The CDR3 DNA reads TGTGCCAGCAGTTTAAAGTTCGCGGGAGGGCGGTCTGAGACCCAGTACTTC. Translated: CASSLKFAGGRSETQYF.

The genes are TRBV18 and TRBJ1-3; perhaps TRBD1 as D (5 bases). The CDR3 totals 16 residues. Germline CDR1 and CDR2: KGHSH and LQKENI. Between the trimmed V and J ends, which lost 3 bases and 5 bases, there was a span of 17 bases. The CDR3 here is CASSPPTPGRRNTIYF. The DNA of the CDR3 is TGTGCCAGCTCACCTCCGACGCCGGGACGGAGAAACACCATATATTTT.

This clone was recorded only once. This chain connects TRBV3-1 (or the pseudogene TRBV3-2) to TRBJ1-1; D is unresolved. Germline assignment: CDR1 LGHDT and CDR2 YNNKEL (reference sequence). This CDR3 region has 15 residues. The V and J ends lost 6 bases and 3 bases respectively, with 17 bases between them. In nucleotides, the CDR3 is TGTGCCAGCAGTCAACCCGGGGTCGGCGACACTGAAGCTTTCTTT. Translated: CASSQPGVGDTEAFF.

The V and J genes are TRBV10-3 and TRBJ2-2; D not certain. V lost 2 bases and J 7 bases, leaving 14 bases between the germline ends. The CDR3 sequence is 15 residues long. The germline CDR1 and CDR2 sequences are ENHRY and SYGVKD. The CDR3 region has the DNA TGTGCCATCAGTGAGCGCCTAGAAGTAGGCGGGGAGCTGTTTTTT. It encodes CAISERLEVGGELFF.

The rearrangement links TRBV4-1 to TRBJ2-1, with TRBD2 matching 9 bases. J lost 8 bases, V lost 1 base, and 6 bases had no gene match. This CDR3 region has 15 residues. Germline V gene sequence: CDR1 MGHRA, CDR2 YSYEKL. CDR3 sequence reads: CASSQVMREGDEQFF. CDR3 DNA: TGCGCCAGCAGCCAAGTAATGCGGGAGGGCGATGAGCAGTTCTTC.

V is TRBV7-2 and J is TRBJ1-2; TRBD1 matches at 8 bases. The germline V gene encodes CDR1 SGHTA and CDR2 FQGNSA. The CDR3 has 15 amino acids. J lost 8 bases, V lost 2 bases, and 10 bases had no gene match. DNA for the CDR3: TGTGCCAGCAGCTTATCGCTTGACAGGGGACGCGGCTACACCTTC. Translating it yields CASSLSLDRGRGYTF.

V and J are TRBV30 and TRBJ1-4; D remains unclear. The CDR3 is made up of 13 amino acids. Germline V lookup: CDR1 GTSNPN, CDR2 SVGIG (reference sequence). The V end was cut by 2 bases, the J end by 6 bases, with 10 bases between. The CDR3 here is CAWSPGRYEKLFF. In DNA, the CDR3 is TGTGCCTGGAGTCCTGGGAGATATGAAAAACTGTTTTTT.

The CDR3: CASSLGILSAFMNTEAFF. For the CDR3, the DNA is TGTGCCAGCAGCTTAGGGATTTTGTCAGCGTTCATGAACACTGAAGCTTTCTTT. The V and J genes are TRBV5-5 and TRBJ1-1; D is unresolved. From germline, CDR1 is SGHKS and CDR2 YYEKEE (reference sequence). The CDR3 has 18 residues. Deletions cut 2 bases from V and 0 bases from J, with 20 bases between. Drawing the rest from reference TRBV5-5 and TRBJ1-1, the complete variable domain is DAGVTQSPTHLIKTRGQQVTLRCSPISGHKSVSWYQQVLGQGPQFIFQYYEKEERGRGNFPDRFSARQFPNYSSELNVNALLLGDSALYLCASSLGILSAFMNTEAFFGQGTRLTVV.

This chain joins TRBV6-1 and TRBJ2-7; TRBD1 or TRBD2 may be the D gene (5 bases each). Germline V gives CDR1 MNHNS, CDR2 SASEGT. The length of the CDR3 is 17 residues. Trimming removed 2 bases from V and 2 bases from J, with 19 bases in between. CDR3 DNA: TGTGCCAGCAGTGAAAGTTCGGGGCAGGGAGTCCCCTACGAGCAGTACTTC. Translating gives CASSESSGQGVPYEQYF.

The V gene is TRBV4-2, the J gene TRBJ1-3; D unresolved. Germline values: CDR1 LGHNA, CDR2 YNFKEQ. Trimming pared 0 bases from V and 4 bases from J, leaving 13 bases between. CDR3 size: 16 residues. CDR3 region: CASSQDWKSRGNTIYF. CDR3 sequence (DNA): TGTGCCAGCAGCCAAGATTGGAAATCCCGAGGAAACACCATATATTTT.

J is TRBJ2-7 and V is TRBV6-5; D is perhaps TRBD2 (5 bases). The CDR3 extends over 12 amino acids. Between the trimmed V and J ends, which lost 6 bases and 5 bases, there was a span of 11 bases. The germline CDR1 and CDR2 sequences are MNHEY and SVGAGI. CDR3 sequence: CASRAYSDEQYF. The CDR3 DNA sequence: TGTGCCAGCAGGGCTTATAGCGACGAGCAGTACTTC.

The chain recombines TRBV5-4 with TRBJ2-1; 12 bases are shared with TRBD2. The CDR3 covers 15 residues. Germline-derived CDR1 and CDR2 are SGHNT and YYREEE (reference sequence). V dropped 5 bases and J dropped 5; count of bases not matched to a gene: 5. The CDR3 sequence: CASRLAGGTHNEQFF. The CDR3, as DNA: TGTGCCAGCAGACTAGCGGGAGGTACCCACAATGAGCAGTTCTTC. Using reference TRBV5-4 and TRBJ2-1 for the parts outside the CDR3, the full variable domain is ETGVTQSPTHLIKTRGQQVTLRCSSQSGHNTVSWYQQALGQGPQFIFQYYREEENGRGNFPPRFSGLQFPNYSSELNVNALELDDSALYLCASRLAGGTHNEQFFGPGTRLTVL.

The chain links TRBV7-9 to TRBJ1-1; 8 bases fit TRBD1. V was clipped by 5 bases and J by 5 bases; unmatched bases: 7. The germline CDR1 and CDR2 sequences are SEHNR and FQNEAQ (reference sequence). CDR3 size: 14 residues. Here the CDR3 DNA reads TGTGCCAGCAGCATGGGGCAGGGGGCGACTGAAGCTTTCTTT. It yields the protein CASSMGQGATEAFF.

The rearrangement links TRBV7-2 to TRBJ1-4, with 7 bases that match TRBD1. V trimming: 5 bases; J trimming: 7 bases; junction bases outside the gene matches: 7. This CDR3 contains 14 residues. Per germline, CDR1 SGHTA and CDR2 FQGNSA. CDR3 protein: CASSPGQGGEKLFF. The CDR3 nucleotides read TGTGCCAGCAGCCCTGGCCAGGGGGGTGAAAAACTGTTTTTT.

This sequence joins TRBV6-6 and TRBJ1-5, with TRBD1 matching over 9 bases. V lost 6 bases and J lost 0; bases outside the gene matches: 3. Germline lookup yields CDR1 MNHNY and CDR2 SVGAGI (reference sequence). The CDR3 covers 15 residues. The CDR3 protein is CASRGTGNSNQPQHF. DNA of the CDR3: TGTGCCAGCAGGGGGACAGGGAATAGCAATCAGCCCCAGCATTTT.

The chain has TRBV9 and TRBJ2-1, with D hard to call. Trimming removed 0 bases at V and 8 bases at J, with 6 bases between. CDR3 length: 12 residues. In germline, CDR1 is SGDLS, CDR2 YYNGEE. CDR3: CASSVVSDEQFF. CDR3 bases: TGTGCCAGCAGCGTAGTGAGCGATGAGCAGTTCTTC.

The chain joins TRBV28 to TRBJ1-5; 9 bases align to TRBD1. This CDR3 comprises 16 residues. Germline trimming cut 5 bases from V and 6 bases from J; bases unmatched to any gene: 11. Germline loops: CDR1 MDHEN, CDR2 SYDVKM. CDR3 sequence (DNA): TGTGCCAGCAGTCCGGGGCAGGGACAGGGTGGTCAGCCCCAGCATTTT. This sequence encodes CASSPGQGQGGQPQHF.

This clone was found once. The chain couples TRBV7-9 to TRBJ2-7, with D maybe TRBD2 (6 bases). With 0 bases removed from V and 1 base from J, the gap between germline ends came to 10 bases. Germline V gives CDR1 SEHNR, CDR2 FQNEAQ (reference sequence). The CDR3 loop spans 15 amino acids. The CDR3 protein is CASSLAGSGSYEQYF. CDR3 nucleotides: TGTGCCAGCAGCTTAGCCGGGAGTGGATCCTACGAGCAGTACTTC.

This chain connects TRBV28 to TRBJ2-5; the D is unclear. V shed 7 bases and J shed 5 bases, with 5 bases lying between them. Germline CDR1 and CDR2: MDHEN and SYDVKM. This CDR3 is built from 10 residues. The CDR3 loop reads CASKAETQYF. CDR3 in DNA: TGTGCCAGCAAGGCGGAGACCCAGTACTTC.

Worth noting for this clone: Other DNA sequences of this sample code for an identical CDR3. The chain is built from TRBV24-1 and TRBJ2-3; 8 bases agree with TRBD2. Trimming at V came to 4 bases and at J to 3 bases, leaving 8 bases not matched to a gene. Germline V gene data show CDR1 as KGHDR and CDR2 as SFDVKD. CDR3 length: 16 residues. The CDR3 loop reads CATSDPGTSGTDTQYF. CDR3 in DNA: TGTGCCACCAGTGACCCCGGGACTAGTGGAACAGATACGCAGTATTTT.

The chain recombines TRBV28 with TRBJ2-5, with no clear D. The V gene lost 4 bases and the J gene lost 6 bases, with 6 bases spanning the gap. This CDR3 has 11 amino acids. Germline CDR1 MDHEN, CDR2 SYDVKM. The CDR3 protein is CASSSGQTQYF. The CDR3 DNA reads TGTGCCAGCAGTTCCGGACAGACCCAGTACTTC.

The chain uses TRBV28 and TRBJ2-1, with 8 bases that match TRBD2. Germline CDR1 MDHEN, CDR2 SYDVKM. The CDR3 loop spans 15 amino acids. V was pared by 6 bases and J by 4 bases, with 8 bases of the junction left unmatched. In DNA, the CDR3 is TGTGCCAGCAGGGGCACGACTAGCGCTTACAATGAGCAGTTCTTC. It specifies CASRGTTSAYNEQFF.

The chain uses TRBV2 and TRBJ1-2, with D perhaps TRBD1 (5 bases). The CDR3 has 13 residues. In germline, CDR1 is SNHLY, CDR2 FYNNEI. The V end lost 4 bases, the J end lost 6 bases, and 12 bases lay between the germline ends. The DNA of the CDR3 is TGTGCCAGCAGTGGAACAGACAGTAATGGCTACACCTTC. This encodes CASSGTDSNGYTF.

The chain uses TRBV7-2 and TRBJ1-2; perhaps TRBD1 as D (5 bases). CDR1 SGHTA and CDR2 FQGNSA come from the germline V gene. The V and J ends lost 1 base and 3 bases respectively, with 9 bases between them. CDR3 length: 14 amino acids. The CDR3 here is CASSLEGGDYGYTF. The DNA of the CDR3 is TGTGCCAGCAGCTTAGAGGGAGGGGACTATGGCTACACCTTC.

As regards this clone: It is likely a read error, because the conserved phenylalanine at the end of the CDR3 is missing. The chain employs TRBV2 and TRBJ1-1, with a tentative D call TRBD1 (6 bases). The CDR3 has 15 amino acids. Between the trimmed V and J ends, which lost 7 bases and 7 bases, there was a span of 22 bases. Germline V lookup: CDR1 SNHLY, CDR2 FYNNEI. Here the CDR3 DNA reads TGTGCCAGCAAAAATAGGGGTACAGGGTCGGGTGAAGCTTTCCTT. It translates to CASKNRGTGSGEAFL.

This clone was recorded a few times. The chain is built from TRBV13 and TRBJ1-2, with 9 bases that match TRBD1. This CDR3 region has 15 residues. Germline V gives CDR1 PRHDT, CDR2 FYEKMQ (reference sequence). V shed 1 base and J 8 bases; nucleotides not matched to a gene: 8. This CDR3 reads CASSLEGQGIEGYTF. CDR3 nucleotides: TGTGCCAGCAGCTTAGAAGGACAGGGGATAGAAGGCTACACCTTC.

The chain carries TRBV10-3 and TRBJ2-7; D is unresolved. CDR1 is ENHRY, CDR2 SYGVKD, per germline. The CDR3 has 11 residues. The V end was cut by 3 bases, the J end by 4 bases, with 4 bases between. This CDR3 reads CAISDAYEQYF. CDR3 nucleotides: TGTGCCATCAGTGATGCATACGAGCAGTACTTC.

CDR3 residues: CASTPMGESYHEQYF. The CDR3 region has the DNA TGTGCCAGCACCCCCATGGGGGAATCTTACCACGAGCAGTACTTC. The chain carries TRBV6-2 or TRBV6-3 and TRBJ2-7; D is perhaps TRBD1 or TRBD2 (5 bases each). Germline CDR1 MNHEY, CDR2 SVGEGT. CDR3 size: 15 residues. The V end lost 7 bases, the J end lost 5 bases, and 21 bases lay between the germline ends.